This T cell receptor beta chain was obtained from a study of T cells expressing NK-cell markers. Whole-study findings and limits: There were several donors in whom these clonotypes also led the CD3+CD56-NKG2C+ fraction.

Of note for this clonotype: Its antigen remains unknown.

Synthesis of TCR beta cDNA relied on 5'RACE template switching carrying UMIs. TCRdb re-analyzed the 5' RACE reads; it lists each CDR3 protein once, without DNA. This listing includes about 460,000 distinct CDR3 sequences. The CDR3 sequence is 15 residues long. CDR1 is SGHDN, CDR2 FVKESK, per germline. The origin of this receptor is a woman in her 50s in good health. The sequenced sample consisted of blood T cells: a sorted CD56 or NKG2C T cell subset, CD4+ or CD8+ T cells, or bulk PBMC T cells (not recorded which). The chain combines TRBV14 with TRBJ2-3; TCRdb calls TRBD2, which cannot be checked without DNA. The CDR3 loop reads CASSQESGFTDTQYF.